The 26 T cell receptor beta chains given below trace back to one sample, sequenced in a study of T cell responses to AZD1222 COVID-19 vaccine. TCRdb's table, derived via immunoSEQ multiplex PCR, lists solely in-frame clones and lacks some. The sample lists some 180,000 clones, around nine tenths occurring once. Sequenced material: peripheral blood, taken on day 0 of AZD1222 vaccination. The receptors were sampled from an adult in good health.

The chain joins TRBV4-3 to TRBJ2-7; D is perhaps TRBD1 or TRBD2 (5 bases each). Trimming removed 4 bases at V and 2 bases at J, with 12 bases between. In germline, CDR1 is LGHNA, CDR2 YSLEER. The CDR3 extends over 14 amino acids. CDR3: CASSLGDGTYEQYF. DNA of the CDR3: TGCGCCAGCAGCCTAGGGGACGGAACCTACGAGCAGTACTTC.

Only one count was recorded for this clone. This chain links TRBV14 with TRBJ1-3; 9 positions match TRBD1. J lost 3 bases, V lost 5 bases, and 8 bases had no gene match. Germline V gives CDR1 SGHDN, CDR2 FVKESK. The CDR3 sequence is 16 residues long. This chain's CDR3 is CASSVNRGPGGNTIYF. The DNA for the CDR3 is TGTGCCAGCAGCGTCAACAGGGGGCCGGGTGGAAACACCATATATTTT.

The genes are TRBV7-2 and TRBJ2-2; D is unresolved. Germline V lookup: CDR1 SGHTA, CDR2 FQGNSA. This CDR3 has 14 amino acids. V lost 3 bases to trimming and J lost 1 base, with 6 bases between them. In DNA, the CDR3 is TGTGCCAGCAGCTTTGGGTTGAACACCGGGGAGCTGTTTTTT. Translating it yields CASSFGLNTGELFF.

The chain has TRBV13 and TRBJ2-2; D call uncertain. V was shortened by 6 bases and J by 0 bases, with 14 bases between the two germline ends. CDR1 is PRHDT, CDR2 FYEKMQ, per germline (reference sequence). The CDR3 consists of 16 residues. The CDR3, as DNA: TGTGCCAGCAGGCATGAGCAGATCGCGAACACCGGGGAGCTGTTTTTT. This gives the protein CASRHEQIANTGELFF.

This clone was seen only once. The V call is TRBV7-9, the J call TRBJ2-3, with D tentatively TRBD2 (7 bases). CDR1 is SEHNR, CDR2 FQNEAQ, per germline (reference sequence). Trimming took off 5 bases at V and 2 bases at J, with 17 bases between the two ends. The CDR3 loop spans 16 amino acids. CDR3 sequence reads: CASSLLSGGHTDTQYF. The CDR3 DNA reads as TGTGCCAGCAGCCTCCTTTCGGGGGGACACACAGATACGCAGTATTTT.

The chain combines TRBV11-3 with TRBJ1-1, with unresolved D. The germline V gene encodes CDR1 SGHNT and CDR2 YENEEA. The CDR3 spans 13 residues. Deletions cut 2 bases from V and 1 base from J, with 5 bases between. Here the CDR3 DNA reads TGTGCCAGCAGCTTATCAGCGAACACTGAAGCTTTCTTT. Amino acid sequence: CASSLSANTEAFF. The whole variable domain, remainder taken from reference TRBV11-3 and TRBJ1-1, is EAGVVQSPRYKIIEKKQPVAFWCNPISGHNTLYWYLQNLGQGPELLIRYENEEAVDDSQLPKDRFSAERLKGVDSTLKIQPAELGDSAVYLCASSLSANTEAFFGQGTRLTVV.

CDR3 region: CASSFRETQYF. CDR3 DNA sequence: TGTGCCAGCAGCTTTAGGGAGACCCAGTACTTC. V is TRBV3-1 (or the pseudogene TRBV3-2) and J is TRBJ2-5; D ambiguous. Trimming shortened V by 5 bases and J by 5 bases, and 6 bases separated the two germline ends. Germline V gene data show CDR1 as LGHDT and CDR2 as YNNKEL (reference sequence). This CDR3 spans 11 amino acids.

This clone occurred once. The CDR3 is CASSVIGHASEAFF. DNA for the CDR3: TGTGCCAGCAGCGTAATTGGGCATGCCAGTGAAGCTTTCTTT. The chain combines TRBV9 with TRBJ1-1; D is unclear. CDR1 and CDR2 from the germline V gene are SGDLS and YYNGEE. The CDR3 is 14 residues long. Deletions cut 1 base from V and 7 bases from J, with 14 bases between.

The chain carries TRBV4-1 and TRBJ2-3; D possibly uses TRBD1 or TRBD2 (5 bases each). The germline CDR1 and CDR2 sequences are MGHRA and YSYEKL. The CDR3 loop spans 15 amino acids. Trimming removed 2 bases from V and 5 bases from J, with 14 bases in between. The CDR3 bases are TGCGCCAGCAGCCAACTAGCAATGGGGCTAGATACGCAGTATTTT. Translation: CASSQLAMGLDTQYF.

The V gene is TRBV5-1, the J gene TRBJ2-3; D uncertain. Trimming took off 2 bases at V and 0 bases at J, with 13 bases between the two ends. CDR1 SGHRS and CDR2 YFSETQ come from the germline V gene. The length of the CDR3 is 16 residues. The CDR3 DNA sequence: TGCGCCAGCAGCTTTGGTTCAACCTCTAGCACAGATACGCAGTATTTT. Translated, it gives CASSFGSTSSTDTQYF.

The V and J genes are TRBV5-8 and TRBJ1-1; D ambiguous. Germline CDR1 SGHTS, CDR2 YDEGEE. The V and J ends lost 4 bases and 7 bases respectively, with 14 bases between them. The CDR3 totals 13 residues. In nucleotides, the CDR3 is TGTGCCAGCAGCGGGAGGACTAACGGTGAAGCTTTCTTT. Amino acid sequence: CASSGRTNGEAFF.

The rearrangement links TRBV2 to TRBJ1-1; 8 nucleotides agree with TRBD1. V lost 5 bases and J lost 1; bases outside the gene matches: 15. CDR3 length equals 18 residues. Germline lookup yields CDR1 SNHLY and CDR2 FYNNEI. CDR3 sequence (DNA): TGTGCCAGCAGTAGAGAAGGGTACAGGGGGAGAAGGAACACTGAAGCTTTCTTT. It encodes CASSREGYRGRRNTEAFF.

The CDR3 reads CASSYPGPYGYTF. The CDR3 DNA reads TGTGCCAGCAGTTACCCAGGGCCCTATGGCTACACCTTC. The chain carries TRBV6-2 or TRBV6-3 and TRBJ1-2; TRBD1 might be the D (5 bases). Germline assignment: CDR1 MNHEY and CDR2 SVGEGT. The V end was cut by 2 bases, the J end by 4 bases, with 8 bases between. The CDR3 consists of 13 residues.

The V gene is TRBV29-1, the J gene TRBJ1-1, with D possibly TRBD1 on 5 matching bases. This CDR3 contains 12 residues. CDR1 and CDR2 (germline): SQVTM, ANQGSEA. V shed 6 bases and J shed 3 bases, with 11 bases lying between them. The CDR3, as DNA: TGCAGCGTGATAGCAGGGTACACTGAAGCTTTCTTT. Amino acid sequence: CSVIAGYTEAFF. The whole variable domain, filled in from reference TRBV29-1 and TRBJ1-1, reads SAVISQKPSRDICQRGTSLTIQCQVDSQVTMMFWYRQQPGQSLTLIATANQGSEATYESGFVIDKFPISRPNLTFSTLTVSNMSPEDSSIYLCSVIAGYTEAFFGQGTRLTVV.

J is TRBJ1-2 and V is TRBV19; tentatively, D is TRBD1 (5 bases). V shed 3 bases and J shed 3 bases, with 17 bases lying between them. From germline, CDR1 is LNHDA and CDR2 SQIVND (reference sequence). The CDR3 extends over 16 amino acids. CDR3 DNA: TGTGCCAGTAGTATCGGGGGACTCGCGGTGGACTATGGCTACACCTTC. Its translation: CASSIGGLAVDYGYTF. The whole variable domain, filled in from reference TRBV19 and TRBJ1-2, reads DGGITQSPKYLFRKEGQNVTLSCEQNLNHDAMYWYRQDPGQGLRLIYYSQIVNDFQKGDIAEGYSVSREKKESFPLTVTSAQKNPTAFYLCASSIGGLAVDYGYTFGSGTRLTVV.

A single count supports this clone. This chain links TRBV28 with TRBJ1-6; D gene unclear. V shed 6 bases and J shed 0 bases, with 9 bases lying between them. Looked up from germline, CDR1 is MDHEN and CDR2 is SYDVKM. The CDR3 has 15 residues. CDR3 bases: TGTGCCAGCAGAGTAACAAGCTCCTATAATTCACCCCTCCACTTT. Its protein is CASRVTSSYNSPLHF.

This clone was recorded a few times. This chain's CDR3 is CASSSGTGVGAEAFF. The CDR3 DNA is TGTGCCAGCAGCTCCGGGACAGGGGTTGGGGCTGAAGCTTTCTTT. This chain joins TRBV7-2 and TRBJ1-1, with TRBD1 matching over 10 bases. This CDR3 is 15 amino acids long. The junction had 8 bases not matched to a gene; V was cut back by 4 bases and J by 6 bases. Germline values: CDR1 SGHTA, CDR2 FQGNSA.

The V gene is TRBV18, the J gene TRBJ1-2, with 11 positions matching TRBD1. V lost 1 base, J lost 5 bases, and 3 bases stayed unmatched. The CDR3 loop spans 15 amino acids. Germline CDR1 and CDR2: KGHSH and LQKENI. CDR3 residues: CASSPRDRGTYGYTF. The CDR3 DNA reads TGTGCCAGCTCACCACGGGACAGGGGGACGTATGGCTACACCTTC.

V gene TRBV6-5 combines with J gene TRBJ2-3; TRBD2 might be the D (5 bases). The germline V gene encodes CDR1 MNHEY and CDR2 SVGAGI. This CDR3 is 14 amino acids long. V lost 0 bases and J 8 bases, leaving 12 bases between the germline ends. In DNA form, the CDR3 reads TGTGCCAGCAGTTACTCGATTCTACGGGGTACGCAGTATTTT. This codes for CASSYSILRGTQYF.

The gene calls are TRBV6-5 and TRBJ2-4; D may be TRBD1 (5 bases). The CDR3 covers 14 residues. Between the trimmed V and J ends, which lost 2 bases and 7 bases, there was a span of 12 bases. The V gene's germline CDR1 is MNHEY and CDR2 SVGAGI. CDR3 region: CASSYAGLMNIQYF. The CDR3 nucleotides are TGTGCCAGCAGTTACGCAGGGCTCATGAACATTCAGTACTTC.

This chain's CDR3 is CASSPVLAGGPYEQYF. CDR3 in DNA: TGTGCCAGCAGTCCGGTCCTAGCGGGGGGGCCCTACGAGCAGTACTTC. The J gene is TRBJ2-7, the V gene TRBV6-6; TRBD2 matches at 12 bases. In germline, CDR1 is MNHNY, CDR2 SVGAGI (reference sequence). V lost 5 bases, J lost 2 bases, and 7 bases stayed unmatched. The length of the CDR3 is 16 residues.

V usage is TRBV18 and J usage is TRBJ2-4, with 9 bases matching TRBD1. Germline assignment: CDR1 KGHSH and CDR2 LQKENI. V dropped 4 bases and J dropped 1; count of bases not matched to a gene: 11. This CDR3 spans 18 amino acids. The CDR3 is CASSLVLTGGSAKNIQYF. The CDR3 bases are TGTGCCAGCTCACTTGTACTAACAGGGGGCTCGGCCAAAAACATTCAGTACTTC. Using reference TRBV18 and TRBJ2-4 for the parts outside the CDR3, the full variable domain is NAGVMQNPRHLVRRRGQEARLRCSPMKGHSHVYWYRQLPEEGLKFMVYLQKENIIDESGMPKERFSAEFPKEGPSILRIQQVVRGDSAAYFCASSLVLTGGSAKNIQYFGAGTRLSVL.

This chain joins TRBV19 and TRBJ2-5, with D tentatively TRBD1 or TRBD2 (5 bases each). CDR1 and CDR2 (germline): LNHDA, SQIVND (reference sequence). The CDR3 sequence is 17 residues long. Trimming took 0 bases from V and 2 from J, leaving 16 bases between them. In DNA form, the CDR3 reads TGTGCCAGTAGTATAGAGGCGGACTTCAGGGAACAAGAGACCCAGTACTTC. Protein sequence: CASSIEADFREQETQYF. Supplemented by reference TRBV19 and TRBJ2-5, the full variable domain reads DGGITQSPKYLFRKEGQNVTLSCEQNLNHDAMYWYRQDPGQGLRLIYYSQIVNDFQKGDIAEGYSVSREKKESFPLTVTSAQKNPTAFYLCASSIEADFREQETQYFGPGTRLLVL.

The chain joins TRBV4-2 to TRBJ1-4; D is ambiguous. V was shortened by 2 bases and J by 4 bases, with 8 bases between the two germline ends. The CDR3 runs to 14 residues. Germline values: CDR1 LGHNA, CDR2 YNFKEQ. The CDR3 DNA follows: TGTGCCAGCAGCCAACGGCAGGATAATGAAAAACTGTTTTTT. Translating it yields CASSQRQDNEKLFF.

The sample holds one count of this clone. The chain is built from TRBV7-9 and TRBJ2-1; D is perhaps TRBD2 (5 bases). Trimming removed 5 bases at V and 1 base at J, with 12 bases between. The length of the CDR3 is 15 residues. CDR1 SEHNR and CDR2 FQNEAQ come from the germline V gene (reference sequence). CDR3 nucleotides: TGTGCCAGCAGCCCAGGAGGTGGGTCCTACAATGAGCAGTTCTTC. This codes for CASSPGGGSYNEQFF. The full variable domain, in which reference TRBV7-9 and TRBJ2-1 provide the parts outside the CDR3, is DTGVSQNPRHKITKRGQNVTFRCDPISEHNRLYWYRQTLGQGPEFLTYFQNEAQLEKSRLLSDRFSAERPKGSFSTLEIQRTEQGDSAMYLCASSPGGGSYNEQFFGPGTRLTVL.

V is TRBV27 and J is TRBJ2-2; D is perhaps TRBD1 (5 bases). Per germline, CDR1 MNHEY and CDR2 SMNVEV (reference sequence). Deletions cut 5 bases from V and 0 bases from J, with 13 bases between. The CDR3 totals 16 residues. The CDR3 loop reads CASSPRTNSNTGELFF. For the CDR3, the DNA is TGTGCCAGCAGTCCCCGGACAAATTCGAACACCGGGGAGCTGTTTTTT.